This T cell receptor (beta chain) was observed in a study of cytomegalovirus exposure and HLA in healthy donors. Comment on this clone: Its matching antigen is unknown.

The study's findings and limits: Researchers counted around 160 TCR beta chains as cytomegalovirus-associated. One later analysis, an examination of the roughly 110 validation repertoires, found that first-cohort TCR clusters tended to co-occur in them.

Repertoires were generated with immunoSEQ multiplex PCR, while TCRdb's copy carries only in-frame clones and drops some. The sample holds 100,000 to 150,000 clones, around 94% seen once. The sequencing sample was made of PBMCs. The receptor's source is a woman between 18 and 29 years old in good health and CMV-seronegative.

CDR3 DNA sequence: TGTGCCACGACGTCAGCGGGGGGGCGGAATGAGCAGTTCTTC. It is translated as CATTSAGGRNEQFF. This sequence joins TRBV10-3 and TRBJ2-1; 10 bases map to TRBD2. CDR3 length: 14 amino acids. V dropped 10 bases and J dropped 7; count of bases not matched to a gene: 10. CDR1 and CDR2 from the germline V gene are ENHRY and SYGVKD.